The sequence of this TCR beta chain was determined in a study of cytotoxic CD8 clonotypes in ibrutinib-treated CLL (dated by TCRdb to the early 2020s). About the investigation overall: The cohort included approximately 15 treatment-naive and under 13 relapsed/refractory patients; approximately 17 were IGHV unmutated. An average of around 250,000 productive templates and some 99,000 productive rearrangements was obtained per sample. Responses were partial in around 25 patients and complete in 2; after median about 68 months follow-up, 14 stayed in remission and about 12 progressed. Every remission and progressive disease sample was obtained while ibrutinib was still being received by the patients. Cryopreserved peripheral blood mononuclear cells were obtained before treatment, at response, and at either sustained remission or disease progression. Samples at response were collected after a median of roughly twelve months of treatment, with a range of about 6 to 36 months. Of the approximately 94 people in the trial, 25 to 30 had longitudinal samples available.

The sample's time point label, decoded: 24 months on ibrutinib. For TCR beta library preparation, roughly 2.1 micrograms of genomic DNA was extracted from cryopreserved PBMCs. High-throughput TCR beta sequencing was performed on longitudinal blood samples from CLL patients receiving ibrutinib monotherapy. Patients were enrolled in a phase 2 open-label single-center ibrutinib monotherapy trial. Each clonotype received, on average, roughly 9.6x coverage in deep resolution sequencing performed on a MiSeq, where the target depth lay between 1 in 1 million and 1 in 200,000 T cells. The immunoSEQ hsTCRB Kit was used to generate the TCR beta libraries. The paper's processing steps were these. The data were analyzed with ImmunoSEQ Analyzer and ImmunoSEQ Data Assistant, and V, D and J gene assignments followed IMGT definitions. Clonality was computed as one minus normalized Shannon entropy of productive rearrangement frequencies, ranging from 0 to 1. Only overrepresented clonotypes making up at least 0.05% of the repertoire of each patient were included in the public clonotype analysis. Repertoires from thirteen age-matched healthy donors in immuneACCESS were used as clonality controls. TCRdb stores this immuneACCESS table with in-frame sequences only. Part of the clones is absent; in the studies checked, under half of the shortfall reflects unresolved V genes, and no reason is known for the rest. V, J and clone size derive from that table, while D and trimming were established from the DNA sequence. This sample is represented by approximately 100,000 clones; about 58% of them were singletons. Clones ranked in the top ten supply more than 35% of the sample.

With regard to this clone: Its antigen specificity is not known. No base quality values were provided; no much bigger clone lies one nucleotide off.

V is cut by 7 bases and J by 5 bases, and the space between the germline ends is 18 bases. Per the germline V gene (reference sequence), SEHNR is the CDR1 and FQNEAQ is the CDR2. The CDR3 sequence holds 14 residues, the cysteine and phenylalanine included. The read is trimmed to its CDR3 DNA, 42 bases read in frame from base 1. The study at large found these results: Lymph node repertoires were not examined, and the timing of sampling was not matched between patients in sustained remission and those whose disease progressed. Public clonotypes were rare and either shrank or stayed stable during treatment, and the rise in clonality at ibrutinib response reflected expansion of private clonotypes. Baseline clonality was found to be higher than that of age-matched healthy donors and was strongly correlated with circulating CD8+ T-cell counts. An increase in clonality was observed at ibrutinib response, with clonality remaining stable during sustained remission and falling back toward baseline at progression.

Material: PBMCs, obtained after 24 months of ibrutinib treatment. In this chain, TRBV7-9 is recombined with TRBJ2-7; a weak D assignment points to TRBD1 (6 bases agree). The TCR comes from a human donor with chronic lymphocytic leukemia. The CDR3 sequence is CASTTTGRADEQYF. The nucleotides are TGTGCCAGCACGACAACAGGGCGGGCGGACGAGCAGTACTTC.